Reported below is one TCR beta chain. What it binds is not known. Looked up from germline, CDR1 is SQVTM and CDR2 is ANQGSEA. This CDR3 spans 13 amino acids. V dropped 2 bases and J dropped 0 bases, with 8 bases sitting between them. This sample stems from a study of shared clonotypes between healthy human individuals. Study-level information: The composition of the donors was two women and a few men aged 18 to 49.

Terminally differentiated effector memory CD45RA+ cells were left out of the naive CD8 fraction, which was CD45RO-negative and positively selected for CCR7. Using immunoSEQ multiplex PCR, the repertoire was profiled, and TCRdb retains in-frame clones only, with some absent. The sample consists of more than 2 million clones, over 85% of them appearing once. Study-wide results and limits: Shared clonotypes: 4.5% to 6.5% naive CD4, 3.5% to 4% naive CD8, roughly 2.4% memory CD4, about 0.41% memory CD8.

This TCR derives from a man younger than 35 in good health. Sequenced input: naive CD8+ T cells sorted from blood. This rearrangement joins TRBV29-1 to TRBJ2-7; the D is unclear. CDR3 amino acids: CSVELPYSYEQYF. The CDR3 DNA reads as TGCAGCGTTGAACTCCCCTACTCCTACGAGCAGTACTTC.